The table lists the clone carrying this T cell receptor beta chain with a few counts. The antigen is undetermined. This record belongs to a study of identical twins. The study, taken as a whole, reports: Beta clonotypes that were abundant in cord blood contained fewer insertions, a pattern absent from memory repertoires. Donors were not followed over many years; analysis was cross-sectional. Invariant MAIT and iNKT cells are populations that could partly confound zero-insertion analyses.

TCRdb re-called the 5' RACE reads with MiXCR, one entry per CDR3 protein. This sample has more than 350,000 distinct CDR3 sequences, with approximately 10% found just once. Germline V gene data show CDR1 as WNHNN and CDR2 as SYGVQD (reference sequence). The CDR3 length is 14 residues. Trimming removed 3 bases from V and 8 bases from J, with 13 bases in between. The genes are TRBV10-1 and TRBJ2-2; tentative D call: TRBD1 (5 bases). This receptor was identified in a woman in her 50s in good health. Sequencing was performed on naive T cells sorted from blood. CDR3 residues: CASSDINTGGELFF. In DNA form, the CDR3 reads TGCGCCAGCAGTGACATTAACACAGGAGGGGAGCTGTTTTTT.